The present T cell receptor (beta chain) was sequenced within a study of OX40 agonist ivuxolimab in advanced cancers. Looking at the study overall: Participants, around 80% male, averaged about 59 years of age, ranging from roughly 23 to 90.

Clones were sequenced by immunoSEQ multiplex PCR, and TCRdb holds only the in-frame ones, with some missing. The table shows 65,000 to 75,000 clones, with about 93% occurring only once. Germline loops: CDR1 SEHNR, CDR2 FQNEAQ (reference sequence). The CDR3 has 12 residues. V was shortened by 6 bases and J by 10 bases, with 15 bases between the two germline ends. Study-level results: Average numbers of expanded clones were greater in CD8+ T cells than in CD4+. Both blood CD4+ and CD8+ T cells showed clonal growth by week 6 at 0.1 to 3.0 mg/kg.

Concerning this clone itself: Antigen specificity is unknown.

No patient had autoimmune disease or received systemic immunosuppression. The sequences come from CD4+ or CD8+ T cells sorted from blood, collected in a trial of the OX40 agonist ivuxolimab. The chain combines TRBV7-9 with TRBJ1-1, with D uncertain. This TCR came from an adult with an advanced solid tumor such as melanoma, head and neck, liver or kidney cancer. The CDR3 spells CASRPTSAAAFF. The CDR3 DNA follows: TGTGCCAGCAGGCCGACCTCGGCCGCAGCTTTCTTT.